This TCR beta chain was documented in a study of cytomegalovirus exposure and HLA in healthy donors (dated by TCRdb to about 2017). In the study overall: According to a later analysis, one platform produced both the 120 validation repertoires and the roughly 640 repertoires of the first cohort. The study aimed to test whether signatures of past pathogen exposure could be identified by cataloging public T cell receptors. In addition to the first cohort of 650 to 800 subjects, a separate validation cohort of 130 or so different subjects was used. High-throughput TCR immunosequencing, statistical association of individual TCRs with disease status, and machine learning were combined to predict cytomegalovirus infection status. Paper-wide results and their limitations: A later analysis found that TCRs clustered in the first cohort also tended to co-occur in the roughly 120 validation repertoires, with 94% of cluster scores above 0. Most TCR sequences were observed very rarely across donors, whereas some public TCRs were present in many individuals. A total of around 150 TCR beta chains were listed by the study as associated with cytomegalovirus. It was suggested by the authors that the approach could potentially be generalized to other disease states and immunological phenotypes. In vitro tests confirmed that three of the cytomegalovirus-associated TCR beta chains recognize cytomegalovirus antigens. A later analysis had no HLA typing for the validation cohort, so co-occurrence there was scored across all 130 or so repertoires. In both the original and validation cohorts, the classifier was reported to diagnose cytomegalovirus status with high specificity and sensitivity.

Sequences GTSNPN (CDR1) and SVGIG (CDR2) are obtained from the germline V gene (reference sequence). The junction carries 19 bases between V and J, which are trimmed by 4 bases and 10 bases respectively. From cysteine to phenylalanine, the CDR3 is 13 amino acids long. This entry keeps only the CDR3 DNA: 39 bases, framed from base 1. A remark on this clone: Its specific antigen is unknown. Base qualities are missing; no much larger clone stands one base away.

Separate from the approximately 700-subject first cohort, the validation cohort of some 130 subjects was the group to which the donors belonged. To prepare the library, the immunoSEQ multiplex PCR assay was applied. Per the source publication's procedure: A statistical classification framework was developed to diagnose cytomegalovirus status using the catalog of TCR beta chain sequences. In its TCRdb copy, this immuneACCESS table keeps in-frame sequences only and misses some clones. Where compared with another copy, unresolved V genes explain less than half of these, and the others have no known cause. V and J calls and clone size are those listed in that table; D and trimming were worked out from the DNA. The sample yields 200,000 to 250,000 clones; roughly 87% were counted once. 1.5% to 2.5% of the sample is held by the ten biggest clonotypes.

The chain employs TRBV30 and TRBJ1-1, and perhaps TRBD1 as D gene, on 5 matching bases. The specimen sequenced was PBMCs. This sequence was found in a woman aged 18 to 35 in good health and CMV-seropositive. The CDR3 region has the sequence CAWTRESKLAAFF. The DNA reads TGTGCCTGGACCAGGGAATCCAAACTAGCAGCTTTCTTT. Full variable domain (CDR3 extended with the reference TRBV30 and TRBJ1-1 proteins): SQTIHQWPATLVQPVGSPLSLECTVEGTSNPNLYWYRQAAGRGLQLLFYSVGIGQISSEVPQNLSASRPQDRQFILSSKKLLLSDSGFYLCAWTRESKLAAFFGQGTRLTVV.